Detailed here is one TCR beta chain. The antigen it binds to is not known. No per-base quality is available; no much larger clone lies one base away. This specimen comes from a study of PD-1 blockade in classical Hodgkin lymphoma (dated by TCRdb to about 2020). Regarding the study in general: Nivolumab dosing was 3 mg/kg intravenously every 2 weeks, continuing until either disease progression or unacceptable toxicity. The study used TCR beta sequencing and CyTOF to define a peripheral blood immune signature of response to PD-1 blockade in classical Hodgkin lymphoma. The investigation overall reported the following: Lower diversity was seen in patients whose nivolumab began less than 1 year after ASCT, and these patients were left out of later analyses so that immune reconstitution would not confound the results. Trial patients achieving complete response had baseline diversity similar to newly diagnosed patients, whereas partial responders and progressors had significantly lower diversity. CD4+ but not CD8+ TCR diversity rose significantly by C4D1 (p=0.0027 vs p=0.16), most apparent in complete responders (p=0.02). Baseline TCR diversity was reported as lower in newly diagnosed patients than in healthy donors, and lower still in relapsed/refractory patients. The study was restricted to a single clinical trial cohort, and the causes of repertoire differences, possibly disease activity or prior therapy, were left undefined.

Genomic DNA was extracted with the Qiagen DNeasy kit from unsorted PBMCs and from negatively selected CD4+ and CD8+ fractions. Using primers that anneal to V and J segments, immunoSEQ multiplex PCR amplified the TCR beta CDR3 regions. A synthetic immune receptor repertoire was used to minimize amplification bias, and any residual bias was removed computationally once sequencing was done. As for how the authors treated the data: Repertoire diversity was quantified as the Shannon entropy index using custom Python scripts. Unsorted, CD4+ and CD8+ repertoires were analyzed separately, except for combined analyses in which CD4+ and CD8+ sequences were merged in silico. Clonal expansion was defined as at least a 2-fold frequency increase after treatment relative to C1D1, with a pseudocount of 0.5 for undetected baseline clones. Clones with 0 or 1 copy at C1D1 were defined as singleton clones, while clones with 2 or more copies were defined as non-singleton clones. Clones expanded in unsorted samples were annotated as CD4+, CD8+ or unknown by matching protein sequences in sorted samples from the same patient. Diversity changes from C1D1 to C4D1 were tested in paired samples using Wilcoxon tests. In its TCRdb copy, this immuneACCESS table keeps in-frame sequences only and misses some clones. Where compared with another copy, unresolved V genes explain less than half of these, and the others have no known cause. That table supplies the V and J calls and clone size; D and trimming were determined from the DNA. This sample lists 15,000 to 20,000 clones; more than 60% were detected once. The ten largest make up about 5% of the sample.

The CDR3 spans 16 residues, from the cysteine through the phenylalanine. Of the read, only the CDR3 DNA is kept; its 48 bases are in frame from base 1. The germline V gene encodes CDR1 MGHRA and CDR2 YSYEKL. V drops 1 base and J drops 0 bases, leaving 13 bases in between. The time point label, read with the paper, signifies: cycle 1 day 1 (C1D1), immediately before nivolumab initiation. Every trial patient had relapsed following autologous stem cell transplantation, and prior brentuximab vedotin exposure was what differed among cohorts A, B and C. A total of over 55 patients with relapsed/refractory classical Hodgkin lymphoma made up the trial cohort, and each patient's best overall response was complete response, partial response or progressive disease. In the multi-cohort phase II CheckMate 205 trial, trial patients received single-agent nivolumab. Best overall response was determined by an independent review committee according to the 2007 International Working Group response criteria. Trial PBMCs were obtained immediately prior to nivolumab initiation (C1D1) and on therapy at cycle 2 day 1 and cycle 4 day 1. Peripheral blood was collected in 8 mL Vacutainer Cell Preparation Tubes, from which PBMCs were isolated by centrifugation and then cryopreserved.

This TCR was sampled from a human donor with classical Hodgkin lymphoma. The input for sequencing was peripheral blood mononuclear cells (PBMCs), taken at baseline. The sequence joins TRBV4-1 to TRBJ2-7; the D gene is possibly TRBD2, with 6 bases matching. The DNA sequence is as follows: TGCGCCAGCAGCCAAGCCCCGGGACTTTCCTCCTACGAGCAGTACTTC. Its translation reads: CASSQAPGLSSYEQYF.